This is a list of T cell receptor beta chains from one sample in a study of T-cell reconstitution after alpha-beta-depleted transplantation in children. TCRdb re-derived calls from the PCR reads in MiXCR, one entry per CDR3 protein. The repertoire holds approximately 83,000 distinct CDR3 sequences, with approximately 9.2% as singletons. Sequencing was performed on PBMCs from the stem cell graft donor, taken from the stem cell graft. Receptors originate from a human donor who donated a stem cell graft to a child with congenital amegakaryocytic thrombocytopenia. The CDR3 runs from the conserved cysteine through the conserved F or W. The order of the fields is CDR3 length, J gene, V gene, CDR3 protein.

15	TRBJ1-4	TRBV7-9	CASSFFTPANEKLFF
15	TRBJ2-2	TRBV24-1	CATSDPYLATGELFF
13	TRBJ1-5	TRBV7-2	CASSRTGDQPQHF
14	TRBJ1-3	TRBV12-3/TRBV12-4	CASSLHGRANTIYF
15	TRBJ1-2	TRBV5-5	CASSFDPRGNYGYTF
15	TRBJ2-7	TRBV7-6	CASSPYSGRAYEQYF
13	TRBJ1-1	TRBV6-5	CASSYRVGTEAFF
16	TRBJ2-2	TRBV12-3/TRBV12-4	CASSNTGRRGTGELFF
14	TRBJ2-7	TRBV18	CASSPSSGIDEQYF
12	TRBJ2-5	TRBV29-1	CSVRPVQETQYF
13	TRBJ1-1	TRBV6-5	CATVQGLNTEAFF
17	TRBJ1-1	TRBV20-1	CSAPNPQGSGINTEAFF
14	TRBJ2-7	TRBV28	CASSPQGISYEQYF
14	TRBJ2-6	TRBV12-3/TRBV12-4	CASRNRDGANVLTF
14	TRBJ2-7	TRBV6-1	CASSPRDSPYEQYF
12	TRBJ2-3	TRBV20-1	CSVGGQVDTQYF
15	TRBJ2-2	TRBV5-1	CASSSDGGYTGELFF
14	TRBJ1-1	TRBV6-1	CASSPGRLNTEAFF
14	TRBJ1-1	TRBV3-1	CASSHLGRNTEAFF
17	TRBJ2-2	TRBV14	CASSQGGFQSNTGELFF
15	TRBJ2-7	TRBV3-1	CASSLPGTGGYEQYF
14	TRBJ2-7	TRBV10-3	CAISDPRGGFEQYF
13	TRBJ2-2	TRBV18	CASSPLNPGELFF